The 30 T cell receptor beta chains below were found in one sample sequenced in a study of T cell repertoires in cytomegalovirus infection (dated by TCRdb to about 2019). The sample's treatment or condition label, decoded: in vitro stimulation with specific CMV peptide epitopes to enrich CMV-specific T cells. The sequencer was an Illumina HiSeq 1500. TCRdb reran the public reads through fastp at Q25 and MiXCR, keeping productive beta chains. A single entry per CDR3 protein holds the most common genes and DNA from its merged rows. The sample has about 150,000 distinct CDR3 sequences on record, approximately 30% of them singletons. The biggest ten clones account for roughly 50% of the sample. No antigen has been assigned to these receptors. The specimen was CD8+ T cells from cultured PBMCs, collected from culture after CMV antigen stimulation. Receptors were obtained from a human donor in good health (CMV status not recorded). Some clones in this sample may be carry-over from other donors' samples.

This clonotype was detected a few times. The chain uses TRBV4-1 and TRBJ1-2; perhaps TRBD1 as D (6 bases). The germline V gene encodes CDR1 MGHRA and CDR2 YSYEKL. Trimming took 4 bases from V and 5 from J, leaving 17 bases between them. The CDR3 length is 15 residues. The CDR3 spells CASSPTRGFVYGYTF. For the CDR3, the DNA is TGCGCCAGCAGCCCAACGAGGGGGTTCGTATATGGCTACACCTTC.

This clonotype was observed at least ten times. The gene calls are TRBV15 and TRBJ1-2; TRBD1 agrees at 7 bases. CDR1 is LNHNV, CDR2 YYDKDF, per germline (reference sequence). The trim removed 0 bases at V and 8 bases at J, leaving 6 bases unmatched. The CDR3 is 14 amino acids. The CDR3, as DNA: TGTGCCACCAGCAGAGAGGAGGGGGCAGGAGGCTACACCTTC. Translating gives CATSREEGAGGYTF.

The chain combines TRBV9 with TRBJ1-1; maybe TRBD1 (5 bases). From germline, CDR1 is SGDLS and CDR2 YYNGEE. Trimming pared 4 bases from V and 3 bases from J, leaving 16 bases between. The CDR3 length is 15 residues. The chain's CDR3 is CASSPVGGVDTEAFF. In nucleotides, the CDR3 is TGTGCCAGCAGCCCCGTCGGAGGGGTGGACACTGAAGCTTTCTTT. Using reference TRBV9 and TRBJ1-1 for the parts outside the CDR3, the full variable domain is DSGVTQTPKHLITATGQRVTLRCSPRSGDLSVYWYQQSLDQGLQFLIQYYNGEERAKGNILERFSAQQFPDLHSELNLSSLELGDSALYFCASSPVGGVDTEAFFGQGTRLTVV.

In its sample, this clonotype was seen a few times. The V and J genes are TRBV7-9 and TRBJ1-6; weak D call: TRBD1 (6 bases). The CDR3 extends over 15 amino acids. Germline V gene sequence: CDR1 SEHNR, CDR2 FQNEAQ (reference sequence). V dropped 5 bases and J dropped 7 bases, with 15 bases sitting between them. The CDR3 coding sequence is TGTGCCAGCAGCCCCTCGGAGGGGGTCAATTCACCCCTCCACTTT. It yields the protein CASSPSEGVNSPLHF. The whole variable domain, remainder taken from reference TRBV7-9 and TRBJ1-6, is DTGVSQNPRHKITKRGQNVTFRCDPISEHNRLYWYRQTLGQGPEFLTYFQNEAQLEKSRLLSDRFSAERPKGSFSTLEIQRTEQGDSAMYLCASSPSEGVNSPLHFGNGTRLTVT.

The sample holds a few counts of this clonotype. This chain links TRBV12-3 or TRBV12-4 with TRBJ1-4, with 7 bases matching TRBD1. V was clipped by 3 bases and J by 0 bases; unmatched bases: 10. The CDR3 has 18 residues. The CDR3 nucleotides are TGTGCCAGCAGTTTGATGGACAGGCCAACTGCAACTAATGAAAAACTGTTTTTT. This gives the protein CASSLMDRPTATNEKLFF.

This clonotype has a handful of counts. This chain connects TRBV7-6 to TRBJ2-7; 9 bases line up with TRBD2. The V gene's germline CDR1 is SGHVS and CDR2 FNYEAQ. The CDR3 totals 15 residues. Trimming took 3 bases from V and 2 from J; bases not matched to a gene: 5. In DNA form, the CDR3 reads TGTGCCAGCAGCTTCGAGACTAGCGGAACCTACGAGCAGTACTTC. Amino acid sequence: CASSFETSGTYEQYF.

This clonotype occurred a few times. The DNA for the CDR3 is TGTGCCAGCAGTTTAGCGCCGGGGAACTATGGCTACACCTTC. It specifies CASSLAPGNYGYTF. The chain links TRBV12-3 or TRBV12-4 to TRBJ1-2; unclear D gene. The CDR3 is made up of 14 amino acids. With 0 bases removed from V and 2 bases from J, the gap between germline ends came to 7 bases.

This chain links TRBV27 with TRBJ1-6, with D tentatively TRBD1 (5 bases). The CDR3 covers 13 residues. V was clipped by 8 bases and J by 10 bases, with 15 bases between them. Germline lookup yields CDR1 MNHEY and CDR2 SMNVEV (reference sequence). Here the CDR3 DNA reads TGTGCCAGCGGATGGGGGTACCAGTCACCCCTCCACTTT. Translated: CASGWGYQSPLHF.

This clonotype was seen at least ten times. The chain has TRBV7-2 and TRBJ2-7; a weak D match, TRBD1 (5 bases). The CDR3 consists of 14 residues. V lost 3 bases, J lost 5 bases, and 14 bases lay in between. CDR1 and CDR2 from the germline V gene are SGHTA and FQGNSA. CDR3 bases: TGTGCCAGCAGCTTGGGCAGGGATGCAGACGAGCAGTACTTC. This encodes CASSLGRDADEQYF.

This clonotype was seen a single time. The rearrangement uses TRBV9 and TRBJ2-2; TRBD2 is a possible D gene (5 bases). Germline CDR1 reads SGDLS; CDR2 reads YYNGEE. V lost 2 bases to trimming and J lost 6 bases, with 8 bases between them. There are 13 residues in the CDR3. The CDR3 coding sequence is TGTGCCAGCAGCGTTTCGGGATCCGGGGAGCTGTTTTTT. Translating gives CASSVSGSGELFF.

The gene calls are TRBV4-1 and TRBJ2-7; D uncertain. Per the germline V gene, CDR1 is MGHRA and CDR2 is YSYEKL. The V end was cut by 1 base, the J end by 1 base, with 5 bases between. The CDR3 has 13 residues. This chain's CDR3 is CASSQGYSYEQYF. As DNA, the CDR3 is TGCGCCAGCAGCCAAGGATATTCCTACGAGCAGTACTTC.

The gene calls are TRBV27 and TRBJ1-1; 7 bases line up with TRBD1. The CDR3 consists of 15 residues. The germline gives CDR1 MNHEY, CDR2 SMNVEV (reference sequence). V lost 2 bases, J lost 2 bases, and 5 bases stayed unmatched. The CDR3 region has the DNA TGTGCCAGCAGTTTACGAGACAGGGCTAACACTGAAGCTTTCTTT. It specifies CASSLRDRANTEAFF.

Only a few counts were recorded for this clonotype. The J gene is TRBJ1-2, the V gene TRBV16; no firm D call. The CDR3 is 13 residues long. Trimming pared 0 bases from V and 8 bases from J, leaving 10 bases between. Germline CDR1 reads KGHSY; CDR2 reads FQNENV. CDR3 sequence: CASSQSLHLGYTF. DNA for the CDR3: TGTGCCAGCAGCCAATCGTTACACTTAGGCTACACCTTC.

This rearrangement joins TRBV6-2 or TRBV6-3 to TRBJ1-5; no clear D. The CDR3 runs to 13 residues. V dropped 5 bases and J dropped 8 bases, with 13 bases sitting between them. CDR1 is MNHEY and CDR2 is SVGEGT in the germline V gene. DNA of the CDR3: TGTGCCAGCAGTCAATCGGTCCAGGAGCCCCAGCATTTT. Protein: CASSQSVQEPQHF.

This clonotype was picked up many times. This chain connects TRBV19 to TRBJ1-1; D possibly corresponds to TRBD1 (6 bases). Looked up from germline, CDR1 is LNHDA and CDR2 is SQIVND (reference sequence). Trimming pared 1 base from V and 5 bases from J, leaving 8 bases between. The CDR3 covers 13 residues. CDR3: CASSIGGGTEAFF. The CDR3 DNA is TGTGCCAGTAGTATAGGAGGGGGAACTGAAGCTTTCTTT.

This clonotype showed up many times. The chain is built from TRBV27 and TRBJ2-1, with 11 bases that match TRBD2. This CDR3 has 16 amino acids. CDR1 and CDR2 from the germline V gene are MNHEY and SMNVEV (reference sequence). The trim removed 5 bases at V and 9 bases at J, leaving 12 bases unmatched. The CDR3 region has the DNA TGTGCCAGCAGTGCCCGACTAGCGGGGTGGGGGGGTGAGCAGTTCTTC. Translation: CASSARLAGWGGEQFF.

This clonotype has a handful of counts. The chain links TRBV12-3 or TRBV12-4 to TRBJ2-7, with D uncertain. This CDR3 spans 12 amino acids. Trimming left V 4 bases short and J 1 base short, with 5 bases between. The DNA of the CDR3 is TGTGCCAGCAGTTCTGTATCCTACGAGCAGTACTTC. Protein sequence: CASSSVSYEQYF.

The DNA for the CDR3 is TGCAGCGTGGGTGACAGTCCCTACGAGCAGTACTTC. Its protein product is CSVGDSPYEQYF. This rearrangement joins TRBV29-1 to TRBJ2-7; tentatively, D is TRBD1 (5 bases). CDR3 length: 12 residues. Germline values: CDR1 SQVTM, CDR2 ANQGSEA. The V end was cut by 6 bases, the J end by 2 bases, with 11 bases between.

V is TRBV30 and J is TRBJ1-1; D gene unclear. CDR1 is GTSNPN, CDR2 SVGIG, per germline (reference sequence). The CDR3 contains 14 residues. Trimming took 0 bases from V and 1 from J, leaving 9 bases between them. CDR3 nucleotides: TGTGCCTGGAGTGTACGGGGATGGAACACTGAAGCTTTCTTT. It translates to CAWSVRGWNTEAFF.

The sample holds a few counts of this clonotype. V gene TRBV6-2 or TRBV6-3 combines with J gene TRBJ1-5, with TRBD1 as a possible D gene (6 bases). CDR1 and CDR2 from the germline V gene are MNHEY and SVGEGT. The CDR3 covers 16 residues. V shed 5 bases and J shed 7 bases, with 21 bases lying between them. The CDR3 coding sequence is TGTGCCAGCAGTCGAACACCTCCGGGGGCCGGGCAGCCCCAGCATTTT. It yields the protein CASSRTPPGAGQPQHF.

This clonotype was counted ten times or more. The chain joins TRBV7-2 to TRBJ2-7; D not resolved. CDR3 size: 11 residues. V lost 5 bases and J lost 2, with 4 bases in between. CDR1 and CDR2 from the germline V gene are SGHTA and FQGNSA. In DNA, the CDR3 is TGTGCCAGCAGCCCGGCCTACGAGCAGTACTTC. Its translation is CASSPAYEQYF.

This clonotype was seen a handful of times. The rearrangement uses TRBV5-4 and TRBJ2-2; D may be TRBD1 (6 bases). The CDR3 consists of 17 residues. Germline CDR1 and CDR2: SGHNT and YYREEE (reference sequence). The V end lost 5 bases, the J end lost 5 bases, and 22 bases lay between the germline ends. The CDR3 protein is CASSVLVTGFSTGELFF. Written as DNA, the CDR3 is TGTGCCAGCAGTGTTTTGGTCACAGGGTTCTCGACCGGGGAGCTGTTTTTT. The full variable domain, in which reference TRBV5-4 and TRBJ2-2 provide the parts outside the CDR3, is ETGVTQSPTHLIKTRGQQVTLRCSSQSGHNTVSWYQQALGQGPQFIFQYYREEENGRGNFPPRFSGLQFPNYSSELNVNALELDDSALYLCASSVLVTGFSTGELFFGEGSRLTVL.

This clonotype has just a few counts. This rearrangement joins TRBV14 to TRBJ1-1; D uncertain. The germline gives CDR1 SGHDN, CDR2 FVKESK. The CDR3 has 17 amino acids. V was trimmed by 0 bases and J by 1 base, leaving 15 bases between them. The CDR3, as DNA: TGTGCCAGCAGCCAAGATGAGCCCTCGTGGAGGAACACTGAAGCTTTCTTT. It codes for CASSQDEPSWRNTEAFF.

In its sample, this clonotype was seen a few times. The chain links TRBV6-6 to TRBJ1-1; 7 positions match TRBD1. Looked up from germline, CDR1 is MNHNY and CDR2 is SVGAGI (reference sequence). V lost 7 bases and J lost 7; bases outside the gene matches: 9. The CDR3 is made up of 13 amino acids. The CDR3 region has the DNA TGTGCCAGCAACTTAGGGGACAGCCTTGAAGCTTTCTTT. Translated: CASNLGDSLEAFF.

This clonotype was observed a few times. The chain is built from TRBV7-8 and TRBJ2-3; D not resolved. The CDR3 length is 13 residues. Trimming took 2 bases from V and 5 from J, leaving 8 bases between them. Germline CDR1 reads SGHVS; CDR2 reads FQNEAQ. The CDR3 is CASSLMPLDTQYF. CDR3 in DNA: TGTGCCAGCAGCTTAATGCCTCTAGATACGCAGTATTTT.

The J gene is TRBJ1-1, the V gene TRBV19, with a weak D call TRBD1 (6 bases). CDR1 LNHDA and CDR2 SQIVND come from the germline V gene (reference sequence). The V and J ends lost 8 bases and 1 base respectively, with 14 bases between them. This CDR3 is 14 amino acids long. In DNA form, the CDR3 reads TGTGCCAGTCGCCGGGGGGCGGGGAACACTGAAGCTTTCTTT. It is translated as CASRRGAGNTEAFF.

This clonotype was counted ten times or more. The V and J genes are TRBV7-2 and TRBJ2-1, with 9 bases fitting TRBD2. There are 17 residues in the CDR3. Germline CDR1 SGHTA, CDR2 FQGNSA. V was pared by 1 base and J by 4 bases, with 8 bases of the junction left unmatched. The chain's CDR3 is CASSLESSGGTYNEQFF. As DNA, the CDR3 is TGTGCCAGCAGCTTAGAGTCCAGCGGGGGGACTTACAATGAGCAGTTCTTC.

The V and J genes are TRBV19 and TRBJ1-3; TRBD1 aligns across 9 bases. The J segment lost 0 bases and the V segment lost 2 bases, leaving 8 bases of the junction unmatched. The CDR3 runs 18 residues. CDR1 is LNHDA, CDR2 SQIVND, per germline (reference sequence). The CDR3 protein is CASSILRTGEISGNTIYF. The CDR3, as DNA: TGTGCCAGTAGTATACTGCGGACAGGGGAAATCTCTGGAAACACCATATATTTT.

This clonotype came up a few times. The V gene is TRBV28, the J gene TRBJ2-7; no firm D call. This CDR3 comprises 14 residues. From germline, CDR1 is MDHEN and CDR2 SYDVKM. Trimming pared 5 bases from V and 4 bases from J, leaving 15 bases between. The CDR3 loop reads CASSPGPHGYEQYF. Written as DNA, the CDR3 is TGTGCCAGCAGTCCCGGACCCCATGGGTACGAGCAGTACTTC.

Only a few counts were recorded for this clonotype. The CDR3 DNA is TGTGCCAGCAGTGAACCCCGGGCGGTGAGCGATGAGCAGTTCTTC. Translated: CASSEPRAVSDEQFF. The rearrangement uses TRBV2 and TRBJ2-1; D is unresolved. V was clipped by 2 bases and J by 8 bases, with 16 bases between them. The length of the CDR3 is 15 residues. The germline gives CDR1 SNHLY, CDR2 FYNNEI.